These T cell receptor beta chains were read from a single sample in a study of CD8+CD57+ T cells in acquired aplastic anemia. TCRdb passed the reads through MiXCR, listing each CDR3 protein once. The table shows over 150,000 distinct CDR3 sequences, with roughly 65% occurring only once. Sample: sorted CD4+, CD8+, or CD8+CD57+ T cells (not recorded which) from PBMCs. Receptors originate from a human donor with aplastic anemia. Both conserved end residues are part of each CDR3. D genes are given only for firm matches. Size tells how often a clone was seen (once, few, many) or the class of an expanded clone, and some rows leave it out.

D | size | J | V | CDR3 | DNA
. | few | TRBJ2-1 | TRBV27 | CASKDSSYNEQFF | TGTGCCAGCAAGGACAGCTCCTACAATGAGCAGTTCTTC
. | . | TRBJ1-4 | TRBV11-3 | CASRKQGNEKLFF | TGTGCCAGCAGAAAACAGGGCAATGAAAAACTGTTTTTT
. | . | TRBJ1-5 | TRBV20-1 | CSARGQVVQPQHF | TGCAGTGCTAGGGGGCAGGTAGTACAGCCCCAGCATTTT
. | many | TRBJ2-7 | TRBV6-5 | CASSRNLQGEQYF | TGTGCCAGCAGCCGCAATTTACAGGGAGAGCAGTACTTC
. | large | TRBJ1-1 | TRBV7-8 | CASSLERDPHRLNTEAFF | TGTGCCAGCAGCTTAGAGAGGGACCCACATCGCCTGAACACTGAAGCTTTCTTT
TRBD2 | . | TRBJ2-2 | TRBV2 | CASSEAGGPTGELFF | TGTGCCAGCAGTGAGGCGGGGGGGCCGACCGGGGAGCTGTTTTTT
. | many | TRBJ2-3 | TRBV2 | CASSEGYRTDTQYF | TGTGCCAGCAGTGAAGGGTACCGCACAGATACGCAGTATTTT
. | . | TRBJ1-2 | TRBV29-1 | CSVEFRGFPYGYTF | TGCAGCGTTGAGTTCCGGGGATTTCCATATGGCTACACCTTC
TRBD2 | . | TRBJ2-7 | TRBV7-2 | CASSPVGPGGSSYEQYF | TGTGCCAGCAGCCCAGTGGGGCCGGGAGGGAGCTCCTACGAGCAGTACTTC
TRBD2 | few | TRBJ2-3 | TRBV20-1 | CSATLAGVGDTQYF | TGCAGTGCTACTCTAGCGGGAGTCGGGGATACGCAGTATTTT
. | few | TRBJ2-6 | TRBV24-1 | CATSDPNGLGANVLTF | TGTGCCACCAGTGATCCGAATGGGTTAGGGGCCAACGTCCTGACTTTC
. | . | TRBJ2-7 | TRBV20-1 | CSARWTPYEQYF | TGCAGTGCTAGATGGACACCATACGAGCAGTACTTC
. | many | TRBJ1-1 | TRBV7-6 | CASSLSGLPEAFF | TGTGCCAGCAGCTTATCAGGGCTCCCTGAAGCTTTCTTT
TRBD1 | . | TRBJ2-7 | TRBV6-5 | CAISQYGQAGYEQYF | TGTGCCATCAGTCAATACGGACAGGCCGGCTACGAGCAGTACTTC
. | few | TRBJ1-6 | TRBV10-3 | CASGIGNSPLHF | TGTGCCAGTGGTATCGGGAATTCACCCCTCCACTTT
. | . | TRBJ1-1 | TRBV4-3 | CASSHRDLRGTEAFF | TGCGCCAGCAGCCACCGGGACCTCCGTGGTACTGAAGCTTTCTTT
. | . | TRBJ1-2 | TRBV7-9 | CASSPAGGNGYTF | TGTGCCAGCAGCCCCGCTGGGGGCAATGGCTACACCTTC
TRBD1 | many | TRBJ2-5 | TRBV3-1 | CASSQAGGETQYF | TGTGCCAGCAGCCAAGCAGGGGGAGAGACCCAGTACTTC
TRBD2 | few | TRBJ2-1 | TRBV10-3 | CAIRDSRGLAGGEQFF | TGTGCCATCCGGGACAGCCGCGGACTAGCGGGGGGTGAGCAGTTCTTC
TRBD1 | . | TRBJ1-1 | TRBV7-9 | CASSRTGNTEAFF | TGTGCCAGCAGCAGGACAGGGAACACTGAAGCTTTCTTT
TRBD1 | few | TRBJ2-7 | TRBV5-1 | CASSTDRVLGEQYF | TGCGCCAGCAGCACCGACAGGGTGCTCGGCGAGCAGTACTTC
. | . | TRBJ1-1 | TRBV7-8 | CASSSLGPRAEAFF | TGTGCCAGCAGCTCGCTCGGCCCTCGGGCTGAAGCTTTCTTT
TRBD2 | . | TRBJ2-3 | TRBV20-1 | CSASAGATSTDTQYF | TGCAGTGCTTCAGCGGGGGCGACCTCCACAGATACGCAGTATTTT
TRBD1 | . | TRBJ2-7 | TRBV19 | CASSSDRASSYEQYF | TGTGCCAGTAGTTCCGACAGGGCGAGTTCCTACGAGCAGTACTTC
. | . | TRBJ1-5 | TRBV20-1 | CSASLEGQAHQPQHF | TGCAGTGCTAGCCTCGAGGGGCAAGCACATCAGCCCCAGCATTTT
. | few | TRBJ1-5 | TRBV29-1 | CSVEDQEGQPQHF | TGCAGCGTTGAAGATCAGGAAGGTCAGCCCCAGCATTTT
. | once | TRBJ2-7 | TRBV25-1 | CASSKQGEQYF | TGTGCCAGCAGTAAACAGGGCGAGCAGTACTTC
TRBD1 | . | TRBJ2-7 | TRBV5-1 | CASSADRDHEQYF | TGCGCCAGCAGCGCGGACAGGGACCACGAGCAGTACTTC
TRBD1 | . | TRBJ1-5 | TRBV7-8 | CASSSGTAFGQPQHF | TGTGCCAGCAGCTCCGGGACAGCTTTCGGTCAGCCCCAGCATTTT
TRBD2 | . | TRBJ2-7 | TRBV20-1 | CSATFLHGAGEQYF | TGCAGTGCTACTTTCCTCCATGGAGCGGGAGAGCAGTACTTC
. | . | TRBJ2-7 | TRBV7-6 | CASSPNWNEQYF | TGTGCCAGCAGCCCTAATTGGAACGAGCAGTACTTC
. | . | TRBJ2-4 | TRBV2 | CASSQRRGTDIQYF | TGTGCCAGCAGCCAAAGGCGGGGTACGGACATTCAGTACTTC
. | . | TRBJ2-5 | TRBV15 | CATSRPGQGGETQYF | TGTGCCACCAGCAGACCTGGGCAGGGAGGAGAGACCCAGTACTTC
. | . | TRBJ1-1 | TRBV7-9 | CASGDMNTEAFF | TGTGCCAGCGGCGATATGAACACTGAAGCTTTCTTT
. | many | TRBJ1-2 | TRBV19 | CASTDSYFWGAQTF | TGTGCCAGCACCGATTCTTATTTTTGGGGCGCTCAAACCTTC
TRBD1 | . | TRBJ1-2 | TRBV20-1 | CSAPGTGILEYGYTF | TGTAGTGCTCCCGGGACAGGGATTTTGGAGTATGGCTACACCTTC
. | . | TRBJ1-1 | TRBV10-2 | CASMVGANTEAFF | TGCGCCAGCATGGTAGGGGCAAACACTGAAGCTTTCTTT
TRBD1 | many | TRBJ1-6 | TRBV27 | CASSLRGQGSPLHF | TGTGCCAGCAGTTTAAGGGGGCAGGGTTCACCCCTCCACTTT
. | many | TRBJ1-1 | TRBV2 | CASRDVADLNTEAFF | TGTGCCAGCAGAGACGTTGCAGACTTGAACACTGAAGCTTTCTTT
. | . | TRBJ2-1 | TRBV24-1 | CATSASTGQLHEQFF | TGTGCCACCAGTGCTTCGACAGGCCAACTCCATGAGCAGTTCTTC
. | . | TRBJ2-6 | TRBV2 | CASRGGQTHLANVLTF | TGTGCCAGCAGGGGTGGGCAGACCCATTTGGCCAACGTCCTGACTTTC
. | once | TRBJ2-5 | TRBV9 | CASSVEGSGQETQYF | TGTGCCAGCAGCGTAGAAGGCTCCGGGCAAGAGACCCAGTACTTC
. | many | TRBJ1-6 | TRBV6-5 | CASSYYNSPLHF | TGTGCCAGCAGTTACTATAATTCACCCCTCCACTTT
. | . | TRBJ2-5 | TRBV20-1 | CSARTRMEVPETQYF | TGCAGTGCTAGAACCCGGATGGAGGTTCCGGAGACCCAGTACTTC
TRBD2 | . | TRBJ2-2 | TRBV24-1 | CATSELAGDSTGELFF | TGTGCCACCAGTGAGTTAGCGGGGGACTCCACCGGGGAGCTGTTTTTT
. | . | TRBJ2-1 | TRBV7-9 | CASSLSRDPRDGNSEQFF | TGTGCCAGCAGCTTATCCAGGGACCCCCGGGATGGCAACAGTGAGCAGTTCTTC
. | . | TRBJ2-7 | TRBV29-1 | CSVGQVAYEQYF | TGCAGCGTTGGGCAGGTCGCGTACGAGCAGTACTTC
TRBD1 | . | TRBJ1-2 | TRBV2 | CASSVPPDRRYGYTF | TGTGCCAGCAGTGTCCCCCCGGACAGGCGGTATGGCTACACCTTC
. | . | TRBJ2-3 | TRBV24-1 | CATSVGSTDTQYF | TGTGCCACCAGTGTCGGTTCCACAGATACGCAGTATTTT
. | many | TRBJ1-1 | TRBV4-1 | CASSQVRNTEAFF | TGCGCCAGCAGCCAAGTCAGGAACACTGAAGCTTTCTTT
. | many | TRBJ1-6 | TRBV27 | CASSLRAFSYNSPLHF | TGTGCCAGCAGTTTACGGGCATTCTCCTATAATTCACCCCTCCACTTT
TRBD2 | . | TRBJ2-5 | TRBV7-9 | CASSPFSGGETQYF | TGTGCCAGCAGCCCGTTTAGCGGGGGAGAGACCCAGTACTTC
TRBD1 | . | TRBJ2-1 | TRBV24-1 | CATSSEGQGYYEQFF | TGTGCCACCTCTAGCGAGGGACAGGGGTATTATGAGCAGTTCTTC